These 19 T cell receptor beta chains share one sample of origin, sequenced in a study of long-term antiretroviral therapy in people with HIV. The assay, immunoSEQ v3.0, was run at survey level. Sequencing used immunoSEQ multiplex PCR; TCRdb keeps in-frame clones, though not all of them. The repertoire holds tens of thousands of clones, over 80% seen once, with about 6.4% in the top ten. Sequenced here: unsorted PBMCs, sampled 0.4 years after starting antiretroviral therapy. These receptors came from a young man with HIV.

The chain employs TRBV7-2 and TRBJ2-7, with D perhaps TRBD1 (6 bases). Germline CDR1 reads SGHTA; CDR2 reads FQGNSA. The CDR3 totals 15 residues. The ends were cut back, 1 base at V and 7 bases at J, with 17 bases in the middle. The CDR3 bases are TGTGCCAGCAGCTTAGAGGGGGATTCTGGAGTTGAGCAGTACTTC. The encoded protein is CASSLEGDSGVEQYF.

The rearrangement uses TRBV2 and TRBJ2-5, with D perhaps TRBD2 (6 bases). The DNA matches TRBJ2-7 better at its end, which makes the J call doubtful. The CDR3 runs to 13 residues. Per germline, CDR1 SNHLY and CDR2 FYNNEI. DNA of the CDR3: TGTGCCAGCATGGGGGACTTCTCCTACGAGCAGTACTTC. This gives the protein CASMGDFSYEQYF.

In DNA form, the CDR3 reads TGTGCCAGCAGTCGGGGCCTGAACACTGAAGCTTTCTTT. It yields the protein CASSRGLNTEAFF. V and J are TRBV2 and TRBJ1-1, with D possibly TRBD1 on 5 matching bases. The germline V gene has CDR1 SNHLY and CDR2 FYNNEI. Deletions cut 5 bases from V and 0 bases from J, with 7 bases between. The CDR3 is 13 residues long.

The chain couples TRBV9 to TRBJ2-3, with D tentatively TRBD1 or TRBD2 (5 bases each). CDR1 and CDR2 from the germline V gene are SGDLS and YYNGEE. The V gene lost 3 bases and the J gene lost 4 bases, with 18 bases spanning the gap. This CDR3 spans 16 amino acids. The DNA of the CDR3 is TGTGCCAGCAGCGCGGGACCTGAGGGTAGGTCAGATACGCAGTATTTT. It encodes CASSAGPEGRSDTQYF.

This clone is a singleton in its sample. The V call is TRBV6-1, the J call TRBJ2-3; maybe TRBD1 (6 bases). CDR1 and CDR2 (germline): MNHNS, SASEGT. Trimming pared 6 bases from V and 0 bases from J, leaving 13 bases between. The CDR3 has 15 amino acids. CDR3: CASSPGTISTDTQYF. The CDR3 DNA reads as TGTGCCAGCAGCCCCGGGACAATTAGCACAGATACGCAGTATTTT.

CDR3 coding DNA: TGTGCCAGCAGCATAGGACAGGGGCTTCTCTCCTACGAGCAGTACTTC. It codes for CASSIGQGLLSYEQYF. The chain has TRBV5-6 and TRBJ2-7, with TRBD1 identical over 9 bases. The CDR3 extends over 16 amino acids. V trimming: 4 bases; J trimming: 0 bases; junction bases outside the gene matches: 8. CDR1 and CDR2 from the germline V gene are SGHDT and YYEEEE. The full variable domain, completed using reference TRBV5-6 and TRBJ2-7, is DAGVTQSPTHLIKTRGQQVTLRCSPKSGHDTVSWYQQALGQGPQFIFQYYEEEERQRGNFPDRFSGHQFPNYSSELNVNALLLGDSALYLCASSIGQGLLSYEQYFGPGTRLTVT.

The genes are TRBV18 and TRBJ2-1, with D possibly matching TRBD1 (5 bases). Deletions cut 1 base from V and 3 bases from J, with 10 bases between. This CDR3 is 15 amino acids long. The germline V gene encodes CDR1 KGHSH and CDR2 LQKENI. CDR3 sequence reads: CASSPRGRDYNEQFF. The CDR3 DNA reads as TGTGCCAGCTCACCACGTGGCAGGGACTACAATGAGCAGTTCTTC.

This clone turned up a few times. The genes are TRBV10-3 and TRBJ1-1, with D unclear. From germline, CDR1 is ENHRY and CDR2 SYGVKD. This CDR3 contains 14 residues. The V end was cut by 0 bases, the J end by 1 base, with 6 bases between. This chain's CDR3 is CAISESVENTEAFF. The DNA for the CDR3 is TGTGCCATCAGTGAGTCGGTAGAGAACACTGAAGCTTTCTTT.

This clone was observed a single time. The chain combines TRBV9 with TRBJ2-7; TRBD2 might be the D (6 bases). The germline V and J ends were trimmed by 0 bases and 3 bases, with 13 bases remaining between them. Per germline, CDR1 SGDLS and CDR2 YYNGEE. The CDR3 covers 15 residues. The chain's CDR3 is CASSVAGEEVYEQYF. CDR3 sequence (DNA): TGTGCCAGCAGCGTAGCGGGGGAAGAGGTCTACGAGCAGTACTTC.

The CDR3 coding sequence is TGCGCCAGCAGCTTGGTAGGGTATAGCACAGATACGCAGTATTTT. Protein product: CASSLVGYSTDTQYF. The gene calls are TRBV5-1 and TRBJ2-3; D gene ambiguous. The V gene lost 0 bases and the J gene lost 0 bases, with 8 bases spanning the gap. The CDR3 consists of 15 residues. The germline gives CDR1 SGHRS, CDR2 YFSETQ. Together with reference TRBV5-1 and TRBJ2-3, the CDR3 gives the full variable domain: KAGVTQTPRYLIKTRGQQVTLSCSPISGHRSVSWYQQTPGQGLQFLFEYFSETQRNKGNFPGRFSGRQFSNSRSEMNVSTLELGDSALYLCASSLVGYSTDTQYFGPGTRLTVL.

The chain combines TRBV28 with TRBJ2-5; D unresolved. This CDR3 is built from 14 residues. Between the trimmed V and J ends, which lost 8 bases and 2 bases, there was a span of 15 bases. CDR1 is MDHEN, CDR2 SYDVKM, per germline. The CDR3 protein is CASQLLGRQETQYF. CDR3 nucleotides: TGTGCCAGCCAGCTCCTCGGACGACAAGAGACCCAGTACTTC.

The rearrangement joins TRBV15 to TRBJ2-1, with D possibly TRBD1 on 6 matching bases. Deletions cut 1 base from V and 5 bases from J, with 12 bases between. Germline lookup yields CDR1 LNHNV and CDR2 YYDKDF (reference sequence). The CDR3 runs 15 residues. CDR3 nucleotide sequence: TGTGCCACCAGCAGAGTACCTACAGGGAACAATGAGCAGTTCTTC. Its translation: CATSRVPTGNNEQFF.

This clone was observed a handful of times. The rearrangement links TRBV7-2 to TRBJ1-2; D is undetermined. Germline lookup yields CDR1 SGHTA and CDR2 FQGNSA. The V end was cut by 3 bases, the J end by 6 bases, with 2 bases between. The CDR3 length is 10 residues. The CDR3 DNA reads as TGTGCCAGCAGCTTGAATGGCTACACCTTC. It specifies CASSLNGYTF. Full variable domain (missing parts from reference TRBV7-2 and TRBJ1-2): GAGVSQSPSNKVTEKGKDVELRCDPISGHTALYWYRQSLGQGLEFLIYFQGNSAPDKSGLPSDRFSAERTGGSVSTLTIQRTQQEDSAVYLCASSLNGYTFGSGTRLTVV.

The chain combines TRBV7-9 with TRBJ1-1, with no clear D. Trimming removed 1 base at V and 3 bases at J, with 9 bases between. The CDR3 is 14 amino acids. The V gene's germline CDR1 is SEHNR and CDR2 FQNEAQ (reference sequence). The CDR3 sequence is CASSLVSADTEAFF. The CDR3 DNA sequence: TGTGCCAGCAGCTTAGTTAGTGCGGACACTGAAGCTTTCTTT. Filled out from reference TRBV7-9 and TRBJ1-1, the complete variable domain reads DTGVSQNPRHKITKRGQNVTFRCDPISEHNRLYWYRQTLGQGPEFLTYFQNEAQLEKSRLLSDRFSAERPKGSFSTLEIQRTEQGDSAMYLCASSLVSADTEAFFGQGTRLTVV.

On this clone itself: At one boundary the junction diverges from the germline segment, which might be a read error. The gene calls are TRBV7-7 and TRBJ2-7; D unresolved. This CDR3 region has 13 residues. Germline lookup yields CDR1 SSHAT and CDR2 FNYEAQ (reference sequence). CDR3 protein: CASSFRMDMEQYF. As DNA, the CDR3 is TGTGCTAGCAGCTTTAGGATGGATATGGAGCAGTACTTC.

J is TRBJ2-7 and V is TRBV10-3; TRBD1 aligns across 8 bases. The CDR3 extends over 13 amino acids. Germline loops: CDR1 ENHRY, CDR2 SYGVKD. The V gene end was trimmed by 7 bases and the J gene end by 3 bases; junction bases not matched to a gene: 5. The CDR3 sequence is CAIKGDRNYEQYF. Written as DNA, the CDR3 is TGTGCCATCAAAGGGGACAGGAACTACGAGCAGTACTTC.

The chain is built from TRBV19 and TRBJ2-7; D is uncertain. V gave up 6 bases and J gave up 3 bases, with 12 bases separating them. This CDR3 comprises 13 residues. CDR1 is LNHDA and CDR2 is SQIVND in the germline V gene (reference sequence). The CDR3 nucleotides are TGTGCCAGTAGCCCTGGTTCGATCTACGAGCAGTACTTC. Protein: CASSPGSIYEQYF.

In this sample, this clone turned up a few times. V gene TRBV11-2 combines with J gene TRBJ2-3; no reliable D call. This CDR3 region has 12 residues. Germline V gene sequence: CDR1 SGHAT, CDR2 FQNNGV. Deletions cut 1 base from V and 1 base from J, with 0 bases between. As DNA, the CDR3 is TGTGCCAGCAGCTTAGGCACAGATACGCAGTATTTT. It yields the protein CASSLGTDTQYF.

The CDR3 DNA follows: TGTGCCAGCAGTGTTAGAGGAAATGAGCAGTTCTTC. This sequence encodes CASSVRGNEQFF. The chain recombines TRBV25-1 with TRBJ2-1; no reliable D call. This CDR3 is 12 amino acids long. Germline CDR1 MGHDK, CDR2 SYGVNS. Trimming cost V 4 bases and J 7 bases, with 8 bases left between them.